These 9 T cell receptor beta chains were all obtained from the same sample, sequenced in a study of radiotherapy plus CTLA-4 blockade in lung cancer. The assay was immunoSEQ multiplex PCR, and TCRdb's table has in-frame clones only and misses some. The table shows around 41,000 clones, with roughly 67% occurring only once. Sample: peripheral blood, taken from a patient treated with radiotherapy plus ipilimumab. The receptors derive from a human donor with non-small cell lung cancer who had a partial response to radiotherapy plus ipilimumab.

This clone was counted a single time. J is TRBJ2-5 and V is TRBV6-6, with 7 bases matching TRBD2. This CDR3 has 14 residues. The junction had 11 bases not matched to a gene; V was cut back by 7 bases and J by 6 bases. The germline CDR1 and CDR2 sequences are MNHNY and SVGAGI (reference sequence). CDR3 bases: TGTGCCAGCACCTTGGGGGGGGGAAGAAAGACCCAGTACTTC. Translating it yields CASTLGGGRKTQYF.

J is TRBJ2-3 and V is TRBV7-3; 8 nucleotides line up with TRBD2. The CDR3 length is 15 residues. CDR1 SGHTA and CDR2 FQGTGA come from the germline V gene. V was pared by 3 bases and J by 1 base, with 3 bases of the junction left unmatched. This chain's CDR3 is CASSFGSGGTDTQYF. The CDR3 coding sequence is TGTGCCAGCAGCTTTGGTAGCGGGGGCACAGATACGCAGTATTTT.

This clone was seen only a few times. The chain couples TRBV6-5 to TRBJ1-2; 9 nucleotides line up with TRBD1. Germline CDR1 reads MNHEY; CDR2 reads SVGAGI. The CDR3 sequence is 13 residues long. The trim removed 5 bases at V and 8 bases at J, leaving 6 bases unmatched. Here the CDR3 DNA reads TGTGCCAGCAGTCCACAGGGGGCAACGGGCTACACCTTC. Translation: CASSPQGATGYTF.

The chain employs TRBV6-6 and TRBJ2-7; a possible D gene is TRBD1 (5 bases). The germline V gene encodes CDR1 MNHNY and CDR2 SVGAGI (reference sequence). V gave up 8 bases and J gave up 2 bases, with 16 bases separating them. The CDR3 contains 14 residues. CDR3 sequence: CASSKGDRAYEQYF. In DNA form, the CDR3 reads TGTGCCAGCTCTAAGGGCGACAGAGCCTACGAGCAGTACTTC.

The chain is built from TRBV19 and TRBJ2-7; D unclear. This CDR3 is 13 amino acids long. The germline CDR1 and CDR2 sequences are LNHDA and SQIVND (reference sequence). V was pared by 8 bases and J by 2 bases, with 13 bases between. CDR3 loop: CASADLPTYEQYF. Here the CDR3 DNA reads TGTGCCAGTGCTGATCTACCGACCTACGAGCAGTACTTC. Full variable domain (outside the CDR3, taken from reference TRBV19 and TRBJ2-7): DGGITQSPKYLFRKEGQNVTLSCEQNLNHDAMYWYRQDPGQGLRLIYYSQIVNDFQKGDIAEGYSVSREKKESFPLTVTSAQKNPTAFYLCASADLPTYEQYFGPGTRLTVT.

This chain links TRBV19 with TRBJ2-5, with a tentative D call TRBD2 (6 bases). Germline lookup yields CDR1 LNHDA and CDR2 SQIVND (reference sequence). The CDR3 totals 13 residues. V lost 4 bases to trimming and J lost 4 bases, with 10 bases between them. The CDR3 sequence is CASSTSGSETQYF. The DNA of the CDR3 is TGTGCCAGTAGTACGAGCGGGTCAGAGACCCAGTACTTC.

The CDR3 sequence is CAISEKTRDRGYEQYF. The CDR3 bases are TGTGCCATCAGTGAGAAGACCCGGGACAGGGGCTACGAGCAGTACTTC. This chain connects TRBV10-3 to TRBJ2-7; 10 bases line up with TRBD1. The CDR3 is made up of 16 amino acids. V trimming: 2 bases; J trimming: 3 bases; junction bases outside the gene matches: 7. The germline CDR1 and CDR2 sequences are ENHRY and SYGVKD.

This clone was recorded a few times. The chain recombines TRBV14 with TRBJ1-1, with 7 nucleotides matching TRBD1. The length of the CDR3 is 17 residues. Trimming took 4 bases from V and 7 from J; bases not matched to a gene: 18. CDR1 SGHDN and CDR2 FVKESK come from the germline V gene. CDR3 DNA sequence: TGTGCCAGCAGCCCCTGGTGGAGGGGGCGAAAATCGAGTGAAGCTTTCTTT. Residues: CASSPWWRGRKSSEAFF.

The chain employs TRBV29-1 and TRBJ2-1; D ambiguous. Germline assignment: CDR1 SQVTM and CDR2 ANQGSEA. The CDR3 is 12 residues long. Deletions cut 6 bases from V and 13 bases from J, with 19 bases between. The CDR3 loop is CSVTPSAGGQFF. CDR3 DNA: TGCAGCGTCACCCCCTCCGCAGGTGGACAGTTCTTC.